Listed below are T cell receptor beta chains from one sample, sequenced in a study of OX40 agonist ivuxolimab in advanced cancers. Profiled with immunoSEQ multiplex PCR; TCRdb holds only in-frame clones, not every one. The sample lists more than 60,000 clones, around 90% seen once, with 0.24% in the top ten. The sequencing used CD4+ or CD8+ T cells sorted from blood, collected in a trial of the OX40 agonist ivuxolimab. These TCRs come from an adult with an advanced solid tumor such as melanoma, head and neck, liver or kidney cancer. The CDR3 runs from the conserved cysteine through the conserved F or W. A D gene is named only where the DNA matches it firmly. The size entry is marked missing in some rows and otherwise reads once, few, many or a size class.

TRBV5-1,.,TRBJ2-3,.,CASSPRGQNGADTQYF,TGCGCCAGCAGCCCCCGGGGCCAGAATGGGGCAGATACGCAGTATTTT
TRBV19,once,TRBJ2-7,.,CASSGQGSYEQYF,TGTGCCAGTAGTGGGCAGGGCTCCTACGAGCAGTACTTC
TRBV7-2,.,TRBJ1-3,.,CASSSGNGNTIYF,TGTGCCAGCAGCTCGGGGAATGGAAACACCATATATTTT
TRBV25-1,.,TRBJ1-5,TRBD1,CASSSTGDQPQHF,TGTGCCAGCAGTTCAACAGGGGATCAGCCCCAGCATTTT
TRBV7-7,.,TRBJ2-3,.,CASSLYRTDTQYF,TGTGCCAGCAGCCTCTACCGCACAGATACGCAGTATTTT
TRBV7-6,few,TRBJ1-3,TRBD1,CASSAVTGGNTIYF,TGTGCCAGCAGCGCCGTGACAGGGGGCAACACCATATATTTT
TRBV21-1,.,TRBJ1-1,.,CASLAGDTQSHTEAFF,TGTGCCAGCCTTGCTGGGGACACCCAAAGTCACACTGAAGCTTTCTTT
TRBV5-6,once,TRBJ2-7,TRBD1,CASSLAGQGYEQYF,TGTGCCAGCAGCTTGGCAGGACAGGGGTACGAGCAGTACTTC
TRBV13,.,TRBJ2-7,.,CASSSARQEEYEQYF,TGTGCCAGCAGCTCCGCCAGACAGGAGGAGTACGAGCAGTACTTC
TRBV18,.,TRBJ2-7,.,CASSAGGYYEQYF,TGTGCCAGCTCAGCCGGGGGCTACTACGAGCAGTACTTC
TRBV5-1,.,TRBJ2-1,TRBD2,CASSPPISGKVNEQFF,TGCGCCAGCAGCCCACCGATCAGCGGGAAGGTCAATGAGCAGTTCTTC
TRBV9,.,TRBJ2-3,.,CASSVAGLADTQYF,TGTGCCAGCAGCGTAGCAGGGCTAGCAGATACGCAGTATTTT
TRBV11-3,.,TRBJ2-1,.,CASQLIGDEQFF,TGTGCCAGCCAGCTAATAGGGGATGAGCAGTTCTTC
TRBV5-4,few,TRBJ2-6,.,CASSLPGLLGPGANVLTF,TGTGCCAGCAGCCTCCCTGGGTTATTGGGTCCTGGGGCCAACGTCCTGACTTTC
TRBV29-1,.,TRBJ2-5,.,CSVQGGQQETQYF,TGCAGCGTCCAGGGGGGGCAGCAAGAGACCCAGTACTTC